This T cell receptor (beta chain) was recovered during a study of control samples from healthy donors and cancer patients (TCRdb year 2020). This clone showed up just a few times. Its target antigen remains unknown. Per-base quality was not reported, and no clone a single base away is much larger than it. Receptor amplification or capture employed the immunoSEQ multiplex PCR assay. The clones in this table, taken by TCRdb from immuneACCESS, are in-frame only. Not every clone is retained; where verified, under half of the shortfall comes from an unresolved V gene, and the cause of the rest is unknown. This sample is represented by some 71,000 clones; 80% to 90% of them were singletons. Together, the top ten hold roughly 2.4% of the sample. Its CDR3 holds 13 amino acids, cysteine through phenylalanine. Just CDR3 DNA is preserved here, 39 bases in frame from base 1. The trim is 3 bases for V and 4 bases for J, with a gap of 10 bases between the germline ends. According to the germline V gene (reference sequence), CDR1 reads DFQATT and CDR2 reads SNEGSKA.

This sequence uses TRBV20-1 and TRBJ1-5, with TRBD1 perhaps the D gene, on 6 matching bases. The source material was PBMCs. The TCR comes from a woman between 50 and 59 years old with head and neck cancer. The CDR3 protein sequence reads: CSASLGGNQPQHF. The nucleotides are TGCAGTGCTAGTCTAGGGGGGAATCAGCCCCAGCATTTT.